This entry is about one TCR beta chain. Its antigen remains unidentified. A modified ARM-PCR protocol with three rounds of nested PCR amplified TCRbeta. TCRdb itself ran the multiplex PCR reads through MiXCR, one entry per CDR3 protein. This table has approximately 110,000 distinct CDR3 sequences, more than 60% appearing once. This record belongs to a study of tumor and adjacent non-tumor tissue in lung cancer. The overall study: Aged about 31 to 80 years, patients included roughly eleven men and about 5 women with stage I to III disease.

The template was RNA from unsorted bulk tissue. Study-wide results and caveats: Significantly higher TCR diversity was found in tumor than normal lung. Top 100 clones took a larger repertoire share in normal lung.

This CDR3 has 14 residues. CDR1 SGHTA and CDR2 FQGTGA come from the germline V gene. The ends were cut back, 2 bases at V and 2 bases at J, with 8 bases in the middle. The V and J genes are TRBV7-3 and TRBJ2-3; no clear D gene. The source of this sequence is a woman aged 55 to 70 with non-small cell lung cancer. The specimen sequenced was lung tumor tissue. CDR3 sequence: CASSLAVYTDTQYF. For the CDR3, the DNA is TGTGCCAGCAGCTTAGCGGTCTACACAGATACGCAGTATTTT. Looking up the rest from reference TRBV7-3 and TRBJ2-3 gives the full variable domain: GAGVSQTPSNKVTEKGKYVELRCDPISGHTALYWYRQSLGQGPEFLIYFQGTGAADDSGLPNDRFFAVRPEGSVSTLKIQRTERGDSAVYLCASSLAVYTDTQYFGPGTRLTVL.